One sample yielded the 15 T cell receptor beta chains listed below, sequenced in a study of cytomegalovirus exposure and HLA in healthy donors. Only in-frame clones appear in the TCRdb table, and some are missing; sequencing was by immunoSEQ multiplex PCR. The sample shows approximately 230,000 clones, 87% of them seen only once. Sample: PBMCs. The source of these receptors is a man aged 18-30 years in good health and CMV-seropositive.

V usage is TRBV6-5 and J usage is TRBJ2-2; D possibly uses TRBD1 or TRBD2 (6 bases each). Trimming cost V 2 bases and J 6 bases, with 7 bases left between them. This CDR3 has 13 residues. Per the germline V gene, CDR1 is MNHEY and CDR2 is SVGAGI. As DNA, the CDR3 is TGTGCCAGCAGTTACCGGGGGCCCGGGGAGCTGTTTTTT. This sequence encodes CASSYRGPGELFF.

The chain carries TRBV7-2 and TRBJ2-5; TRBD1 might be the D (7 bases). V was pared by 6 bases and J by 5 bases, with 19 bases between. The CDR3 is 15 residues long. CDR1 is SGHTA and CDR2 is FQGNSA in the germline V gene. Here the CDR3 DNA reads TGTGCCAGCAGGCTAAGACAGGGAGGATGGGAGACCCAGTACTTC. This codes for CASRLRQGGWETQYF.

The rearrangement joins TRBV29-1 to TRBJ2-5, with a possible D match to TRBD1 (5 bases). The CDR3 has 12 residues. CDR1 and CDR2 (germline): SQVTM, ANQGSEA. V lost 4 bases, J lost 4 bases, and 10 bases lay in between. CDR3 amino acids: CSVVRGSETQYF. The CDR3 bases are TGCAGCGTTGTAAGGGGTTCAGAGACCCAGTACTTC. Based on the CDR3 plus reference TRBV29-1 and TRBJ2-5, the full variable domain is SAVISQKPSRDICQRGTSLTIQCQVDSQVTMMFWYRQQPGQSLTLIATANQGSEATYESGFVIDKFPISRPNLTFSTLTVSNMSPEDSSIYLCSVVRGSETQYFGPGTRLLVL.

The chain combines TRBV6-1 with TRBJ1-5; no clear D. V was trimmed by 4 bases and J by 1 base, leaving 8 bases between them. The CDR3 contains 14 residues. CDR1 MNHNS and CDR2 SASEGT come from the germline V gene. The CDR3 region is CASSGRVSNQPQHF. The CDR3 region has the DNA TGTGCCAGCAGTGGAAGGGTAAGCAATCAGCCCCAGCATTTT.

The rearrangement joins TRBV27 to TRBJ2-1; D is uncertain. The V and J ends lost 4 bases and 6 bases respectively, with 10 bases between them. The CDR3 extends over 13 amino acids. CDR1 MNHEY and CDR2 SMNVEV come from the germline V gene (reference sequence). The CDR3 reads CASSWVAGNEQFF. Here the CDR3 DNA reads TGTGCCAGCAGTTGGGTAGCTGGCAATGAGCAGTTCTTC.

The rearrangement uses TRBV6-1 and TRBJ1-2; D gene unclear. V gave up 4 bases and J gave up 0 bases, with 9 bases separating them. Germline lookup yields CDR1 MNHNS and CDR2 SASEGT. This CDR3 contains 14 residues. The CDR3 DNA sequence: TGTGCCAGCAGTGTTGCAGGTCCTAACTATGGCTACACCTTC. It encodes CASSVAGPNYGYTF.

The DNA for the CDR3 is TGTGCCAGCAGCTTAGTAGGTTCGGATGGCTACACCTTC. The encoded protein is CASSLVGSDGYTF. This chain connects TRBV7-2 to TRBJ1-2; D gene ambiguous. Trimming removed 1 base from V and 6 bases from J, with 9 bases in between. There are 13 residues in the CDR3. The germline V gene has CDR1 SGHTA and CDR2 FQGNSA.

V and J are TRBV7-9 and TRBJ2-1, with D possibly matching TRBD2 (5 bases). Germline V gene sequence: CDR1 SEHNR, CDR2 FQNEAQ (reference sequence). V lost 5 bases, J lost 0 bases, and 11 bases lay in between. CDR3 length equals 15 residues. The CDR3 region is CASSPRVGSYNEQFF. CDR3 DNA sequence: TGTGCCAGCAGCCCGCGGGTGGGCTCCTACAATGAGCAGTTCTTC.

The V gene is TRBV28, the J gene TRBJ2-2; the D gene is possibly TRBD2 (6 bases). Between the trimmed V and J ends, which lost 6 bases and 0 bases, there was a span of 17 bases. This CDR3 has 17 amino acids. Looked up from germline, CDR1 is MDHEN and CDR2 is SYDVKM. Here the CDR3 reads CASRVRGLTANTGELFF. Written as DNA, the CDR3 is TGTGCCAGCAGAGTAAGAGGACTAACCGCGAACACCGGGGAGCTGTTTTTT.

The chain combines TRBV6-1 with TRBJ2-7; D may be TRBD2 (6 bases). The CDR3 has 14 residues. Germline values: CDR1 MNHNS, CDR2 SASEGT. V gave up 0 bases and J gave up 0 bases, with 6 bases separating them. In nucleotides, the CDR3 is TGTGCCAGCAGTGAAGCTAGCGGCTCCTACGAGCAGTACTTC. It translates to CASSEASGSYEQYF.

The chain uses TRBV18 and TRBJ2-7; D possibly corresponds to TRBD1 (5 bases). This CDR3 has 14 residues. CDR1 is KGHSH, CDR2 LQKENI, per germline. V was clipped by 6 bases and J by 5 bases, with 17 bases between them. The CDR3 DNA reads as TGTGCCAGCTCCCCCCGGACCCAAGGGGACGAGCAGTACTTC. Translation: CASSPRTQGDEQYF.

This chain connects TRBV6-5 to TRBJ2-3; D call uncertain. The germline V gene encodes CDR1 MNHEY and CDR2 SVGAGI. Trimming removed 2 bases from V and 9 bases from J, with 12 bases in between. This CDR3 is built from 13 residues. The DNA of the CDR3 is TGTGCCAGCAGTTACCCGGGTCTTGGGACGCAGTATTTT. Encoded protein: CASSYPGLGTQYF.

This sequence joins TRBV6-5 and TRBJ2-7, with no clear D. V lost 0 bases and J lost 7, with 10 bases in between. Germline CDR1 is MNHEY and CDR2 is SVGAGI. The CDR3 runs 13 residues. In DNA form, the CDR3 reads TGTGCCAGCAGTTACTCGAAAGCCGGGGAGCAGTACTTC. This encodes CASSYSKAGEQYF.

The chain links TRBV5-1 to TRBJ1-1, with D unclear. Trimming left V 0 bases short and J 5 bases short, with 11 bases between. Looked up from germline, CDR1 is SGHRS and CDR2 is YFSETQ. The CDR3 length is 14 residues. CDR3 protein: CASSLVEGRTEAFF. DNA of the CDR3: TGCGCCAGCAGCTTGGTCGAGGGAAGAACTGAAGCTTTCTTT.

This clone was detected only once. J is TRBJ2-7 and V is TRBV28, with D perhaps TRBD1 (6 bases). In germline, CDR1 is MDHEN, CDR2 SYDVKM. The CDR3 contains 16 residues. V lost 5 bases and J lost 3, with 20 bases in between. The CDR3 sequence is CASSTSGQKAIYEQYF. The DNA for the CDR3 is TGTGCCAGCAGTACCTCGGGACAAAAGGCTATCTACGAGCAGTACTTC.